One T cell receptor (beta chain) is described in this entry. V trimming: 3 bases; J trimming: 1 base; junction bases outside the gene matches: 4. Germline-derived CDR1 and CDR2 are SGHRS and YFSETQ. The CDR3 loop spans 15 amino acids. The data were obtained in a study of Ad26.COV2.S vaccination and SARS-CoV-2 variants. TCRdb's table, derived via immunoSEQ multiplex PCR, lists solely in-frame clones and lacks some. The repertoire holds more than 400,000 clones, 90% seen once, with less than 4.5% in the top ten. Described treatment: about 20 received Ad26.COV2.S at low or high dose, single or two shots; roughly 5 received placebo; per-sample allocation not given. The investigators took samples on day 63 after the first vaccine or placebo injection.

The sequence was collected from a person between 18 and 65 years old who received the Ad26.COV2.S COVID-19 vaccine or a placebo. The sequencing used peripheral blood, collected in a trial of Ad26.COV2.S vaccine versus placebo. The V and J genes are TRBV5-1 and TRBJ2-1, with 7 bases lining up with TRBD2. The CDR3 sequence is CASSSWTSSYNEQFF. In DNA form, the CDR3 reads TGCGCCAGCAGCTCCTGGACTAGTTCCTACAATGAGCAGTTCTTC. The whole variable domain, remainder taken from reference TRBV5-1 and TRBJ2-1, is KAGVTQTPRYLIKTRGQQVTLSCSPISGHRSVSWYQQTPGQGLQFLFEYFSETQRNKGNFPGRFSGRQFSNSRSEMNVSTLELGDSALYLCASSSWTSSYNEQFFGPGTRLTVL.